The TCR beta chain under discussion was sequenced for a study of cytomegalovirus exposure and HLA in healthy donors. Study information: The 130 or so validation repertoires, a later analysis reported, used the same platform as the approximately 730 repertoires from the first cohort.

This table comes from immunoSEQ multiplex PCR, and its TCRdb copy is limited to in-frame clones, with some not included. The table has 140,000 or so clones, 80% to 95% seen once. The V and J ends lost 5 bases and 4 bases respectively, with 15 bases between them. This CDR3 region has 15 residues. The germline V gene encodes CDR1 MDHEN and CDR2 SYDVKM. V is TRBV28 and J is TRBJ2-1, with D perhaps TRBD1 (6 bases). The specimen was PBMCs. The sequence was obtained from a man aged 18-30 years in good health and CMV-seronegative. The DNA for the CDR3 is TGTGCCAGCAGTACCTCCCGGACAGTGTACAATGAGCAGTTCTTC. Its protein product is CASSTSRTVYNEQFF.